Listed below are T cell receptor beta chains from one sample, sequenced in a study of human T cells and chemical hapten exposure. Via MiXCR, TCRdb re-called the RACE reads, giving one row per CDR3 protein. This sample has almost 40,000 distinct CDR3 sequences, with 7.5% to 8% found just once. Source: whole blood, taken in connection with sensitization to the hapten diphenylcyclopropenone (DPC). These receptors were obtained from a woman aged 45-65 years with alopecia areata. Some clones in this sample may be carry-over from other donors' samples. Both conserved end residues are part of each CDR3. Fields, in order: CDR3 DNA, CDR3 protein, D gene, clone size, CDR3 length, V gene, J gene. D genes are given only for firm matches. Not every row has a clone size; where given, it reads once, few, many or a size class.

CDR3 DNA: TGTGCCAGCAGTAATCAGCGGGAGAGGACAGATACGCAGTATTTT
CDR3 protein: CASSNQRERTDTQYF
D gene: TRBD2
clone size: many
CDR3 length: 15
V gene: TRBV6-1
J gene: TRBJ2-3

CDR3 DNA: TGCAGCGTTGCCGGGGGGGCGGGTCAGCCCCAGCATTTT
CDR3 protein: CSVAGGAGQPQHF
D gene: NA
clone size: many
CDR3 length: 13
V gene: TRBV29-1
J gene: TRBJ1-5

CDR3 DNA: TGTGCCAGCAAAGGACACAACTCCTACGAGCAGTACTTC
CDR3 protein: CASKGHNSYEQYF
D gene: NA
clone size: NA
CDR3 length: 13
V gene: TRBV6-1
J gene: TRBJ2-7

CDR3 DNA: TGTGCCAGCAGCGTCCAACCTATTGGGATGGTAGGAAACACCATATATTTT
CDR3 protein: CASSVQPIGMVGNTIYF
D gene: NA
clone size: many
CDR3 length: 17
V gene: TRBV9
J gene: TRBJ1-3

CDR3 DNA: TGTGCCAGCAGGTACAGGGGCTCGAACACTGAAGCTTTCTTT
CDR3 protein: CASRYRGSNTEAFF
D gene: TRBD1
clone size: many
CDR3 length: 14
V gene: TRBV6-5
J gene: TRBJ1-1

CDR3 DNA: TGTGCCAGCAGCCCAGCCCGGGGGGCTAGCGGGAGGGATGAGACCCAGTACTTC
CDR3 protein: CASSPARGASGRDETQYF
D gene: TRBD2
clone size: many
CDR3 length: 18
V gene: TRBV11-2
J gene: TRBJ2-5

CDR3 DNA: TGTGCCAGCAGTGAGCCGGGACAGCGCTCCTACGAGCAGTACTTC
CDR3 protein: CASSEPGQRSYEQYF
D gene: TRBD1
clone size: many
CDR3 length: 15
V gene: TRBV25-1
J gene: TRBJ2-7

CDR3 DNA: TGTGCCAGCCGCGTGGCGGGGCAAGAAGAGCATGGCTACACCTTC
CDR3 protein: CASRVAGQEEHGYTF
D gene: NA
clone size: NA
CDR3 length: 15
V gene: TRBV28
J gene: TRBJ1-2

CDR3 DNA: TGTGCCAGCAGTTTATCCAGGACAGGGTCCTACGAGCAGTACTTC
CDR3 protein: CASSLSRTGSYEQYF
D gene: TRBD1
clone size: many
CDR3 length: 15
V gene: TRBV28
J gene: TRBJ2-7

CDR3 DNA: TGTGCCAGCAGCTTGGGACTAGCGGGAGGGCGGACCGGGGAGCTGTTTTTT
CDR3 protein: CASSLGLAGGRTGELFF
D gene: TRBD2
clone size: few
CDR3 length: 17
V gene: TRBV7-2
J gene: TRBJ2-2

CDR3 DNA: TGCGCCAGCAGCTTGGCGGGGGCCAAAGGGACCCAGTACTTC
CDR3 protein: CASSLAGAKGTQYF
D gene: NA
clone size: NA
CDR3 length: 14
V gene: TRBV5-1
J gene: TRBJ2-5

CDR3 DNA: TGCAGTGCGGCCCAAGAGACCCAGTACTTC
CDR3 protein: CSAAQETQYF
D gene: NA
clone size: once
CDR3 length: 10
V gene: TRBV20-1
J gene: TRBJ2-5

CDR3 DNA: TGTGCCAGCAGCTCTGGACAAAACTATGGCTACACCTTC
CDR3 protein: CASSSGQNYGYTF
D gene: NA
clone size: many
CDR3 length: 13
V gene: TRBV7-2
J gene: TRBJ1-2

CDR3 DNA: TGTGCCAGCAGGGGGACAGGTAGGCACGAGCAGTACTTC
CDR3 protein: CASRGTGRHEQYF
D gene: TRBD1
clone size: NA
CDR3 length: 13
V gene: TRBV27
J gene: TRBJ2-7

CDR3 DNA: TGTGCCATCAGTATAACTAGCGGGAGAGATACGCAGTATTTT
CDR3 protein: CAISITSGRDTQYF
D gene: TRBD2
clone size: many
CDR3 length: 14
V gene: TRBV10-3
J gene: TRBJ2-3

CDR3 DNA: TGCGCCAGCAGCCAAGATGGCACTAGCGGGAGTTCTGGCGAGCAGTACTTC
CDR3 protein: CASSQDGTSGSSGEQYF
D gene: TRBD2
clone size: many
CDR3 length: 17
V gene: TRBV4-3
J gene: TRBJ2-7

CDR3 DNA: TGTGCCAGCAGCCAGACACAAAAACTGTTTTTT
CDR3 protein: CASSQTQKLFF
D gene: NA
clone size: few
CDR3 length: 11
V gene: TRBV6-6
J gene: TRBJ1-4

CDR3 DNA: TGTGCCAGCAGCCACCCACAGGGCCACCGCACCGGGGAGCTGTTTTTT
CDR3 protein: CASSHPQGHRTGELFF
D gene: NA
clone size: NA
CDR3 length: 16
V gene: TRBV7-9
J gene: TRBJ2-2

CDR3 DNA: TGTGCCAGCAGCCAACAAGCGAACACTGAAGCTTTCTTT
CDR3 protein: CASSQQANTEAFF
D gene: NA
clone size: few
CDR3 length: 13
V gene: TRBV4-2
J gene: TRBJ1-1

CDR3 DNA: TGTGCCAGCAGGACTAGCAACAGCGGTGAGCAGTTCTTC
CDR3 protein: CASRTSNSGEQFF
D gene: TRBD2
clone size: NA
CDR3 length: 13
V gene: TRBV2
J gene: TRBJ2-1

CDR3 DNA: TGTGCCAGCTCACCACTGGGACAGGGTTCTGGCTACACCTTC
CDR3 protein: CASSPLGQGSGYTF
D gene: TRBD1
clone size: many
CDR3 length: 14
V gene: TRBV18
J gene: TRBJ1-2

CDR3 DNA: TGTGCCAGTAGTATAGGGCCAACAGGGGCCAATGAGCAGTTCTTC
CDR3 protein: CASSIGPTGANEQFF
D gene: TRBD1
clone size: many
CDR3 length: 15
V gene: TRBV19
J gene: TRBJ2-1

CDR3 DNA: TGCAGTGCTAGAGCGGCAACCCCCGGCCCCCAGCATTTT
CDR3 protein: CSARAATPGPQHF
D gene: NA
clone size: few
CDR3 length: 13
V gene: TRBV20-1
J gene: TRBJ1-5

CDR3 DNA: TGTGCCAGCAGCCGTTATGGCGGGAAATCCTACAATGAGCAGTTCTTC
CDR3 protein: CASSRYGGKSYNEQFF
D gene: NA
clone size: many
CDR3 length: 16
V gene: TRBV7-6
J gene: TRBJ2-1

CDR3 DNA: TGCAGCGTAGTGCTTGGGGCCACTGAAGCTTTCTTT
CDR3 protein: CSVVLGATEAFF
D gene: NA
clone size: many
CDR3 length: 12
V gene: TRBV29-1
J gene: TRBJ1-1

CDR3 DNA: TGTGCCAGCAGGCAGACTGTCACAGATACGCAGTATTTT
CDR3 protein: CASRQTVTDTQYF
D gene: NA
clone size: many
CDR3 length: 13
V gene: TRBV12-3/TRBV12-4
J gene: TRBJ2-3

CDR3 DNA: TGTGCCAGCCGCCCATCCGGGAACTATGTCGGGGAGCTGTTTTTT
CDR3 protein: CASRPSGNYVGELFF
D gene: NA
clone size: NA
CDR3 length: 15
V gene: TRBV28
J gene: TRBJ2-2

CDR3 DNA: TGTGCCAGCAGCCGGGGACAGGGAATAAACATTCAGTACTTC
CDR3 protein: CASSRGQGINIQYF
D gene: TRBD1
clone size: NA
CDR3 length: 14
V gene: TRBV3-1
J gene: TRBJ2-4

CDR3 DNA: TGTGCCAGCACCCTGACAGCCCCGGCGAGGGGCTACACCTTC
CDR3 protein: CASTLTAPARGYTF
D gene: NA
clone size: many
CDR3 length: 14
V gene: TRBV2
J gene: TRBJ1-2

CDR3 DNA: TGTGCCAGCAGCCCGGCGGCAAATCAGCCCCAGCATTTT
CDR3 protein: CASSPAANQPQHF
D gene: NA
clone size: many
CDR3 length: 13
V gene: TRBV11-3
J gene: TRBJ1-5

CDR3 DNA: TGTGCCTGGGGATTAGACAGCATGAACACTGAAGCTTTCTTT
CDR3 protein: CAWGLDSMNTEAFF
D gene: NA
clone size: many
CDR3 length: 14
V gene: TRBV30
J gene: TRBJ1-1

CDR3 DNA: TGTGCCAGCAGCCAAGAGGAGTCGTACCAAGAGACCCAGTACTTC
CDR3 protein: CASSQEESYQETQYF
D gene: NA
clone size: many
CDR3 length: 15
V gene: TRBV3-1
J gene: TRBJ2-5